The source of this TCR beta chain is a study of blood T cell repertoires in COVID-19. Across the study: Sources were T cells, B-cell-depleted T cells, or PBMCs; the material itself was cDNA or gDNA.

Per the original data handling: Reference gene primers were amplified, and this amplification served to estimate nucleated cell counts. Clones were read by immunoSEQ multiplex PCR, and TCRdb kept only the in-frame ones, dropping some. The V and J calls and the clone size are those of that table, but D and trimming were determined from the DNA. The sample has around 110,000 clones, about three quarters seen once. V lost 3 bases, J lost 10 bases, and 15 bases lay in between. The CDR3 loop spans 13 amino acids. The receptor was derived from a man between 65 and 85 years old with acute or convalescent COVID-19. The chain couples TRBV12-3 or TRBV12-4 to TRBJ1-1; D call uncertain. Specimen: peripheral blood. The CDR3 region is CASSFSGSPGAFF. In DNA, the CDR3 is TGTGCCAGCAGTTTTTCCGGTTCTCCGGGAGCTTTCTTT.